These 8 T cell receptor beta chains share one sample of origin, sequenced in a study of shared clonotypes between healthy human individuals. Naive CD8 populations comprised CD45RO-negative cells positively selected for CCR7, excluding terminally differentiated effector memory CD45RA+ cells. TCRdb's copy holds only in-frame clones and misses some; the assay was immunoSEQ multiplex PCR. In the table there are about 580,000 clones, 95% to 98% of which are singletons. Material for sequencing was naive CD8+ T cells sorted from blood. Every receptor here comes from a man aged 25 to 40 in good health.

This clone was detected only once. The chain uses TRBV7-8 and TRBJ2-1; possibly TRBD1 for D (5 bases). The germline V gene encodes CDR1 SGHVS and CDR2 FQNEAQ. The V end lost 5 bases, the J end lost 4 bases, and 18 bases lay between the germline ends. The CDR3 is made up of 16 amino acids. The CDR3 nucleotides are TGTGCCAGCAGCGAGAGAAGGGGTCTAATGTACAATGAGCAGTTCTTC. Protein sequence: CASSERRGLMYNEQFF.

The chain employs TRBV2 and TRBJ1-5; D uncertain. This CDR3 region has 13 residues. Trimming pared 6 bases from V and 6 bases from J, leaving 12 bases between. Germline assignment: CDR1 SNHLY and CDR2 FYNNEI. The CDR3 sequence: CASRDPNGQPQHF. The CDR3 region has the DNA TGTGCCAGCAGAGACCCGAACGGTCAGCCCCAGCATTTT.

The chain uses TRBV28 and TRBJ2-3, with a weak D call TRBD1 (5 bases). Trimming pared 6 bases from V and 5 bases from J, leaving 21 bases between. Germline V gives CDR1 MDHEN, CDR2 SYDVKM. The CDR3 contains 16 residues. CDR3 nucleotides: TGTGCCAGCAGGGGGCCCGGGCAGAATCTGGAAGATACGCAGTATTTT. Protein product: CASRGPGQNLEDTQYF.

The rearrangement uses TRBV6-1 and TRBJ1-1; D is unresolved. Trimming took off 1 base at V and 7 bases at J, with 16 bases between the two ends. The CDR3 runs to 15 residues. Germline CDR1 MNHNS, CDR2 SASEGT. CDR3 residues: CASSEVSWEELEAFF. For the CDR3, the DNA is TGTGCCAGCAGTGAAGTAAGTTGGGAAGAGCTTGAAGCTTTCTTT.

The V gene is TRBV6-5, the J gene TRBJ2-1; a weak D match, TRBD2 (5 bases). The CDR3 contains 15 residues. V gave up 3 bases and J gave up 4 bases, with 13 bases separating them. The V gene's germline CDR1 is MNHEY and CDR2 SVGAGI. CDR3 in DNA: TGTGCCAGCAGTTATATGGGCGGACTTTACAATGAGCAGTTCTTC. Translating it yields CASSYMGGLYNEQFF.

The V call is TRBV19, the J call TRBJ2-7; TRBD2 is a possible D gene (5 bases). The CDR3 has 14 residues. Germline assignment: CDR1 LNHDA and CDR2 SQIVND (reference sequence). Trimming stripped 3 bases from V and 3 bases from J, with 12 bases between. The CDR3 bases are TGTGCCAGTAGTATCGGGAATACGGTCTACGAGCAGTACTTC. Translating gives CASSIGNTVYEQYF. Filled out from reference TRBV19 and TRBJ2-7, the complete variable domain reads DGGITQSPKYLFRKEGQNVTLSCEQNLNHDAMYWYRQDPGQGLRLIYYSQIVNDFQKGDIAEGYSVSREKKESFPLTVTSAQKNPTAFYLCASSIGNTVYEQYFGPGTRLTVT.

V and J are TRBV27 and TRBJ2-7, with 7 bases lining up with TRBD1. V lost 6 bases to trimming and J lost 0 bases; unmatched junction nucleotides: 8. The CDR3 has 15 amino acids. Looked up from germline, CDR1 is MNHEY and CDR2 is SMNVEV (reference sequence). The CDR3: CASRSHRDSSYEQYF. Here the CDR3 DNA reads TGTGCCAGCAGGTCTCACCGGGACAGCTCCTACGAGCAGTACTTC.

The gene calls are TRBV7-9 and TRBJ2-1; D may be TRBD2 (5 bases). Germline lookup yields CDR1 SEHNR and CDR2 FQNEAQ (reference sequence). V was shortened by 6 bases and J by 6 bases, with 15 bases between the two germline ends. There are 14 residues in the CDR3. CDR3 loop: CASSSDLLFNEQFF. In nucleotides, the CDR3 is TGTGCCAGCAGTTCGGACTTGTTGTTCAATGAGCAGTTCTTC. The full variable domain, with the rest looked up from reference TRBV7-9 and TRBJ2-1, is DTGVSQNPRHKITKRGQNVTFRCDPISEHNRLYWYRQTLGQGPEFLTYFQNEAQLEKSRLLSDRFSAERPKGSFSTLEIQRTEQGDSAMYLCASSSDLLFNEQFFGPGTRLTVL.